This T cell receptor beta chain was captured in a study of blood T cells in healthy people across ages. Looking at the study overall: For every two T cells, template switching captured about one barcoded beta molecule.

Concerning this clonotype: Its antigen is currently unknown.

The authors ran a second PCR of about 6 to 11 cycles using a sample-barcoded 5' primer and a J-beta primer mix. One entry per CDR3 protein results from TCRdb running MiXCR on the 5' RACE reads. Seen here are about 900,000 distinct CDR3 sequences, around 48% observed once, and the top ten hold around an eighth. Germline assignment: CDR1 SQVTM and CDR2 ANQGSEA. The length of the CDR3 is 14 residues. The V and J ends lost 5 bases and 7 bases, in that order; junction bases with no gene match: 13. Notes on the study in general: Higher diversity and more naive CD4+ cells were features of long-lived donors, compared to aged donors. TCR beta diversity, measured per million T cells, fell in a roughly linear way with age.

The source material was blood. The chain couples TRBV29-1 to TRBJ2-7, with 8 bases identical to TRBD1. The sequence was collected from a man younger than 45 in good health. The CDR3: CSVQVASRGREQYF. DNA of the CDR3: TGCAGCGTTCAAGTCGCCTCCAGGGGGCGTGAGCAGTACTTC.